This TCR beta chain was retrieved from a study of regulatory T cells in long-lasting Graves disease. Study observations and caveats: Persistent Graves' patients showed less TCR diversity than newly diagnosed patients showed.

The sample's time point: newly diagnosed GD, antithyroid drugs for less than 3 months. The authors made the TCR library using RNA they extracted from PBMCs. Assembly of TCR beta libraries relied on iRepertoire HTBI primers together with Arm-PCR of CDR3 regions. TCRdb re-analysed the multiplex PCR reads in MiXCR, keeping a single row per CDR3 protein. The sample has 300,000 to 400,000 distinct CDR3 sequences, 16% seen once. Per the germline V gene, CDR1 is LGHNA and CDR2 is YNFKEQ. The V and J ends lost 0 bases and 7 bases respectively, with 9 bases between them. The CDR3 extends over 14 amino acids. In regard to this clonotype: The antigen is unknown.

Another study also made use of these data, one on T cells in Graves' hyperthyroidism and ophthalmopathy.

The TCR was taken from a man aged 35 to 55 with Graves disease. The starting material was peripheral blood mononuclear cells (PBMCs), obtained at new diagnosis, from a patient treated with antithyroid drugs. This chain joins TRBV4-2 and TRBJ2-2, with no clear D. The CDR3 bases are TGTGCCAGCAGCCAAGATCGGCCGGACGGGGAGCTGTTTTTT. Protein: CASSQDRPDGELFF.